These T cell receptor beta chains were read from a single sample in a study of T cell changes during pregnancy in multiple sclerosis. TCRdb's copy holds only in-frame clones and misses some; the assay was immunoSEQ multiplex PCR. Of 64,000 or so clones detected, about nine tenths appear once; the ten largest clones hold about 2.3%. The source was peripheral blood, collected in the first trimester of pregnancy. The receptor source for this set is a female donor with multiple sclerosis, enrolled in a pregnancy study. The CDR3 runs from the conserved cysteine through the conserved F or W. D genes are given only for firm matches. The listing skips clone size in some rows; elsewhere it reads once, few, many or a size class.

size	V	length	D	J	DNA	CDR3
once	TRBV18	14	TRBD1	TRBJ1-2	TGTGCCAGCTCACCAGCAGGGGGCGACTATGGCTACACCTTC	CASSPAGGDYGYTF
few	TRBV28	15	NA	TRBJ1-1	TGTGCCAGCAGGCCCTTTCTACTCACGAACACTGAAGCTTTCTTT	CASRPFLLTNTEAFF
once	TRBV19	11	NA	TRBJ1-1	TGTGCCAGTAGTGAGTTCACTGAAGCTTTCTTT	CASSEFTEAFF
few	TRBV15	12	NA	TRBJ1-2	TGTGCCACCAAGGACATTGGCTATGGCTACACCTTC	CATKDIGYGYTF
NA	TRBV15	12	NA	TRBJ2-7	TGTGCCACCAGCAGAGTCAGGGGCGAGCAGTACTTC	CATSRVRGEQYF
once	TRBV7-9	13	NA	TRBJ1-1	TGTGCCAGCAGCTTAATTCAGAACACTGAAGCTTTCTTT	CASSLIQNTEAFF
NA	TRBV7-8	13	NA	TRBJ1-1	TGTGCCAGCAGCTTTACAGGAGCGCCTGAAGCTTTCTTT	CASSFTGAPEAFF
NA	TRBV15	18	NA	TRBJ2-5	TGTGCCACCAGCAGAGATCGTTCGGGGGGCACGGGGTGGGAGACCCAGTACTTC	CATSRDRSGGTGWETQYF
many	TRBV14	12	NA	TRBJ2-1	TGTGCCAGCAGCCATCTGAGGAATGAGCAGTTCTTC	CASSHLRNEQFF
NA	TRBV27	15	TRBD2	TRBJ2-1	TGTGCCAGCAGTCGTCTAGCGGGAGTGTACAATGAGCAGTTCTTC	CASSRLAGVYNEQFF
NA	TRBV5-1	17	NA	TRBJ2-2	TGCGCCAGCAGCTTTTTGGGTACTCCCCCGGGAACCGGGGAGCTGTTTTTT	CASSFLGTPPGTGELFF
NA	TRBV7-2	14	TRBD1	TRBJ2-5	TGTGCCAGCAGCGCCCGACAGGGAAGAGAGACCCAGTACTTC	CASSARQGRETQYF
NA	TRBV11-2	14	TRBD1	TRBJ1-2	TGTGCCAGCAGCTTATCGGACAGGGGGGGTGGCTACACCTTC	CASSLSDRGGGYTF
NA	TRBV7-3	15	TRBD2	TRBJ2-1	TGTGCCAGCAGCCGTACTAGCGACCCGGGGCATGAGCAGTTCTTC	CASSRTSDPGHEQFF
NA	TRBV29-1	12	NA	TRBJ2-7	TGCAGCGTTGATACAGGCTCCTACGAGCAGTACTTC	CSVDTGSYEQYF
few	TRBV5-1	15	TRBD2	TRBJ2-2	TGCGCCAGCAGCTTAAGCGGGAGAAACACCGGGGAGCTGTTTTTT	CASSLSGRNTGELFF
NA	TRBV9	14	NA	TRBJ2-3	TGTGCCAGCAGCGAAGGGGTCAGCACAGATACGCAGTATTTT	CASSEGVSTDTQYF
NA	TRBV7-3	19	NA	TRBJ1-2	TGTGCCGGACCGGAACCGATTGGGGGGGTGAGTACCAGAAACTATGGCTACACCTTC	CAGPEPIGGVSTRNYGYTF
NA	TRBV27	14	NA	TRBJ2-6	TGTGCCAGCAGTTTACTAACCGGGGCCAACGTCCTGACTTTC	CASSLLTGANVLTF
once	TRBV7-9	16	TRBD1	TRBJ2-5	TGTGCCAGCAGCTCCGGACAGGGTATGAGGTTAGAGACCCAGTACTTC	CASSSGQGMRLETQYF
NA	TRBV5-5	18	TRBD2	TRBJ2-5	TGTGCCAGCAGCTTGGTTGGACTAGCGGGAGTTTCGTGGGAGACCCAGTACTTC	CASSLVGLAGVSWETQYF
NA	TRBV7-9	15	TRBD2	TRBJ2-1	TGTGCCAGCAACTCGGGACTAGCGGACTACAATGAGCAGTTCTTC	CASNSGLADYNEQFF
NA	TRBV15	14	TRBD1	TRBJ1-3	TGTGCCACCAGCAGGACAGGGAGTGGAAACACCATATATTTT	CATSRTGSGNTIYF
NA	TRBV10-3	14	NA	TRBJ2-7	TGTGCCACGAGCGATGTTACAAGACCCTACGAGCAGTACTTC	CATSDVTRPYEQYF
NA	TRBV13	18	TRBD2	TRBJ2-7	TGTGCCAGCAGCTCCGGGACTAGCGGGAGGATCGGGACCTACGAGCAGTACTTC	CASSSGTSGRIGTYEQYF
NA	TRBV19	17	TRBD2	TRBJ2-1	TGTGCCAGTAGTGCCCCCTCCCGACTAGCGGGACCCAATGAGCAGTTCTTC	CASSAPSRLAGPNEQFF
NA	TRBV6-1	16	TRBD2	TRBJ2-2	TGTGCCAGCAGTGAAATTGCGGGAGCTGGGACCGGGGAGCTGTTTTTT	CASSEIAGAGTGELFF
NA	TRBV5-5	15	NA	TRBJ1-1	TGTGCCAGCAGCTTGGCGAGCGGGGGGCAAACTGAAGCTTTCTTT	CASSLASGGQTEAFF
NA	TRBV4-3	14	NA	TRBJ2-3	TGCGCCAGCAGCCAAGGTGGGCGAACAGATACGCAGTATTTT	CASSQGGRTDTQYF
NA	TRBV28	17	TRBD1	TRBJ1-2	TGTGCCAGCAGGCCCGTCGCTGCAGGGGGCGCGAACTATGGCTACACCTTC	CASRPVAAGGANYGYTF
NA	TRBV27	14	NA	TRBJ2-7	TGTGCCAGCAGTCCTCAAGGGAGCGGCTACGAGCAGTACTTC	CASSPQGSGYEQYF
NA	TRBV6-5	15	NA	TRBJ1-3	TGTGCCAGCAGTTACTCGGAGGATTCTGGAAACACCATATATTTT	CASSYSEDSGNTIYF
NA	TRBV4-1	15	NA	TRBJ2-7	TGCGCCAGCAGCCAAGATGAAGGGGAAACCTACGAGCAGTACTTC	CASSQDEGETYEQYF
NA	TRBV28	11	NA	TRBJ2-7	TGTGCCAGCACCGGGGGATACGAGCAGTACTTC	CASTGGYEQYF
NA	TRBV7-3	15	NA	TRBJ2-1	TGTGCCAGCAGCTTAGGAGCGTTATCCTACAATGAGCAGTTCTTC	CASSLGALSYNEQFF
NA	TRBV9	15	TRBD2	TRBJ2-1	TGTGCCAGCAGCCCTGGGACTAGCGGCTACAATGAGCAGTTCTTC	CASSPGTSGYNEQFF
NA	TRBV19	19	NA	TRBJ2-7	TGTGCCAGTAGTAAAACGCCGAATTTCAGGGCAACGAGCTCCTACGAGCAGTACTTC	CASSKTPNFRATSSYEQYF
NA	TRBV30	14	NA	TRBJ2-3	TGTGCCTGGAGTGTACCAGGCACCCTCGATACGCAGTATTTT	CAWSVPGTLDTQYF
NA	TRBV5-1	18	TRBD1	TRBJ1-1	TGCGCCAGCAGCTTGGCCGTTATCTCCGGGACAGAGGAGACTGAAGCTTTCTTT	CASSLAVISGTEETEAFF
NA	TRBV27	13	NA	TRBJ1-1	TGTGCCAGCAGTCCTAGACCTGGCACTGAAGCTTTCTTT	CASSPRPGTEAFF
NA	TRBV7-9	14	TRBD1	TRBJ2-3	TGTGCCAGCAGGCGGACAGGGGATGGAGGGACGCAGTATTTT	CASRRTGDGGTQYF
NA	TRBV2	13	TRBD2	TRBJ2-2	TGTGCCAGCAGGGAAGCGGGAGCCGGGGAGCTGTTTTTT	CASREAGAGELFF
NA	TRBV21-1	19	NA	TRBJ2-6	TGTGCCAGCAGCACAACACCGGGACAGGGAGAAACTGGGGCCAACGTCCTGACTTTC	CASSTTPGQGETGANVLTF
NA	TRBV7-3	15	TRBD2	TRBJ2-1	TGTGCCAGCAGCCAAACGGGAGGGGTCTACAATGAGCAGTTCTTC	CASSQTGGVYNEQFF
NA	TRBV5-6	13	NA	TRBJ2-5	TGTGCCAGCAGCTTGTACAGGCCTCGGGCCCAGTACTTC	CASSLYRPRAQYF
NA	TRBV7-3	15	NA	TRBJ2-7	TGTGCCAGCAGCTTATCCCCCTCGGGGGAACACGAGCAGTACTTC	CASSLSPSGEHEQYF
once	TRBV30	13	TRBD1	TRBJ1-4	TGTGCCTGGACGACAGGGCCGGGTGAAAAACTGTTTTTT	CAWTTGPGEKLFF
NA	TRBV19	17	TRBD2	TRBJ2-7	TGTGCCAGTAGTGCCGGACTAGTTTCGTATAGTTCCTACGAGCAGTACTTC	CASSAGLVSYSSYEQYF